The 23 T cell receptor beta chains listed next were all sequenced from one sample in a study of blood T cell repertoires in COVID-19. Repertoires were generated with immunoSEQ multiplex PCR, while TCRdb's copy carries only in-frame clones and drops some. This table holds about 340,000 clones, about 92% found once. Sequencing was done on a sample of PBMCs or T cells enriched from blood (not recorded which). These receptors all stem from a woman in her thirties who had recovered from COVID-19.

This clone was recorded only once. The J gene is TRBJ1-1, the V gene TRBV21-1. TRBV21-1 represents a pseudogene. This CDR3 is 13 amino acids long. CDR3 DNA: TGTGCCAGCAGCTCCGACTGGAACACTGAAGCTTTCTTT. It encodes CASSSDWNTEAFF.

The chain employs TRBV9 and TRBJ2-7, with 14 positions matching TRBD2. There are 15 residues in the CDR3. Germline-derived CDR1 and CDR2 are SGDLS and YYNGEE. Trimming at V came to 4 bases and at J to 5 bases, leaving 5 bases not matched to a gene. For the CDR3, the DNA is TGTGCCAGCAGCTTCTCGGGACTAGCGGGAGACGAGCAGTACTTC. Protein product: CASSFSGLAGDEQYF.

This chain uses TRBV24-1 with TRBJ2-5; 7 bases match TRBD1. This CDR3 has 15 residues. Germline V gene sequence: CDR1 KGHDR, CDR2 SFDVKD. Trimming took 2 bases from V and 4 from J; bases not matched to a gene: 6. The CDR3 nucleotides are TGTGCCACCAGTGATTGGGCGACAGGGAGAGAGACCCAGTACTTC. This gives the protein CATSDWATGRETQYF.

This sequence joins TRBV6-6 and TRBJ2-1, with 7 bases aligning to TRBD1. CDR1 and CDR2 (germline): MNHNY, SVGAGI (reference sequence). The CDR3 has 15 amino acids. V lost 0 bases, J lost 3 bases, and 2 bases stayed unmatched. The CDR3 sequence: CASSYSDRVYNEQFF. The CDR3 DNA is TGTGCCAGCAGTTACTCAGACAGGGTCTACAATGAGCAGTTCTTC.

The J gene is TRBJ2-3, the V gene TRBV10-3; TRBD1 might be the D (6 bases). The CDR3 has 15 amino acids. Germline CDR1 ENHRY, CDR2 SYGVKD. The V gene lost 10 bases and the J gene lost 1 base, with 18 bases spanning the gap. The CDR3: CASSDRQRGTDTQYF. CDR3 in DNA: TGTGCCAGCTCCGACAGGCAAAGGGGCACAGATACGCAGTATTTT.

V and J are TRBV11-3 and TRBJ2-1; tentative D call: TRBD2 (6 bases). Trimming cost V 5 bases and J 9 bases, with 14 bases left between them. The CDR3 length is 13 residues. Germline CDR1 is SGHNT and CDR2 is YENEEA. In DNA form, the CDR3 reads TGTGCCAGCAGCCTAGGAGGGCCGAGTGAGCAGTTCTTC. Amino acids: CASSLGGPSEQFF.

This chain joins TRBV28 and TRBJ1-2, with D unclear. Trimming removed 5 bases from V and 8 bases from J, with 15 bases in between. This CDR3 is built from 13 residues. In germline, CDR1 is MDHEN, CDR2 SYDVKM. CDR3 region: CASSAGRMEGYTF. CDR3 coding DNA: TGTGCCAGCAGTGCAGGAAGGATGGAAGGCTACACCTTC.

The genes are TRBV5-1 and TRBJ2-5; TRBD1 matches at 7 bases. The CDR3 contains 16 residues. Trimming cost V 4 bases and J 5 bases; bases outside gene matches: 14. Germline loops: CDR1 SGHRS, CDR2 YFSETQ. The DNA for the CDR3 is TGCGCCAGCAGCCTTTGGAAGGGACAGCATAGGGAGACCCAGTACTTC. Protein product: CASSLWKGQHRETQYF.

The rearrangement joins TRBV5-1 to TRBJ1-6; D ambiguous. The CDR3 spans 16 residues. The V gene's germline CDR1 is SGHRS and CDR2 YFSETQ. V dropped 4 bases and J dropped 10 bases, with 21 bases sitting between them. The CDR3 reads CASSQNYGVRGSPLHF. In DNA, the CDR3 is TGCGCCAGCAGCCAGAACTACGGGGTTCGAGGGTCACCCCTCCACTTT.

Many counts were recorded for this clone. CDR3 in amino acids: CASSLWPGANVLTF. DNA for the CDR3: TGTGCCAGCAGCTTATGGCCTGGGGCCAACGTCCTGACTTTC. The chain recombines TRBV11-2 with TRBJ2-6; no clear D. The germline CDR1 and CDR2 sequences are SGHAT and FQNNGV. CDR3 length: 14 amino acids. V was clipped by 2 bases and J by 2 bases, with 4 bases between them.

The chain links TRBV12-3 or TRBV12-4 to TRBJ1-3; D is unresolved. This CDR3 is built from 11 residues. Trimming cost V 3 bases and J 7 bases, with 4 bases left between them. The CDR3 here is CASSLGNTIYF. CDR3 coding DNA: TGTGCCAGCAGTTTGGGCAACACCATATATTTT.

The chain couples TRBV28 to TRBJ2-1, with 7 bases matching TRBD1. The CDR3 length is 15 residues. V dropped 2 bases and J dropped 3; count of bases not matched to a gene: 4. From germline, CDR1 is MDHEN and CDR2 SYDVKM. Here the CDR3 DNA reads TGTGCCAGCAGTTTAGGGGACAGAAACTACAATGAGCAGTTCTTC. It specifies CASSLGDRNYNEQFF.

The chain has TRBV2 and TRBJ1-1; TRBD1 aligns across 8 bases. V dropped 6 bases and J dropped 4; count of bases not matched to a gene: 10. CDR3 length equals 15 residues. Germline V gene lookup returns CDR1 SNHLY and CDR2 FYNNEI. Here the CDR3 DNA reads TGTGCCAGCAGAGACCGGACAGGGCGGGGCACTGAAGCTTTCTTT. Translation gives CASRDRTGRGTEAFF.

J is TRBJ2-2 and V is TRBV6-1; 12 bases match TRBD2. J was trimmed by 2 bases and V by 4 bases; bases with no gene match: 5. Germline CDR1 MNHNS, CDR2 SASEGT. CDR3 length equals 17 residues. Written as DNA, the CDR3 is TGTGCCAGCAGTGGGACTAGCGGGGTAGCTAACACCGGGGAGCTGTTTTTT. Translating gives CASSGTSGVANTGELFF.

V is TRBV30 and J is TRBJ2-1; no clear D gene. Germline assignment: CDR1 GTSNPN and CDR2 SVGIG (reference sequence). V lost 7 bases and J lost 0, with 13 bases in between. This CDR3 contains 14 residues. DNA for the CDR3: TGTGCCTCCGTGAGCTGGAGCTCCTACAATGAGCAGTTCTTC. Translation gives CASVSWSSYNEQFF.

This clone appeared a single time. J is TRBJ2-7 and V is TRBV12-3 or TRBV12-4; D perhaps matches TRBD1 (6 bases). The CDR3 is 13 residues long. V was shortened by 6 bases and J by 5 bases, with 14 bases between the two germline ends. The CDR3 DNA reads TGTGCCAGCAGGCTTACTGACAGGAACGAGCAGTACTTC. Its protein is CASRLTDRNEQYF.

As regards this clone: One end of the junction fails to match germline, which may point to a read error. The chain recombines TRBV5-1 with TRBJ1-2, with 8 bases aligning to TRBD1. The CDR3 is 13 amino acids. Germline CDR1 is SGHRS and CDR2 is YFSETQ. CDR3 in DNA: TGCGCCAGCAGCTTGGGACAGGGGACCGAAAAGTCCTTC. It yields the protein CASSLGQGTEKSF.

The chain employs TRBV3-1 (or the pseudogene TRBV3-2) and TRBJ2-7; 11 bases agree with TRBD2. Germline loops: CDR1 LGHDT, CDR2 YNNKEL (reference sequence). V shed 4 bases, J shed 3 bases, and the junction held 2 bases outside the gene matches. The CDR3 has 14 amino acids. CDR3 sequence (DNA): TGTGCCAGCAGCCTTAGCGGGGGGGACTACGAGCAGTACTTC. This codes for CASSLSGGDYEQYF.

The chain is built from TRBV5-5 and TRBJ2-3, with D tentatively TRBD1 (6 bases). V shed 4 bases and J shed 7 bases, with 16 bases lying between them. CDR1 is SGHKS, CDR2 YYEKEE, per germline (reference sequence). This CDR3 contains 14 residues. Here the CDR3 DNA reads TGTGCCAGCAGCCCGGGACATGTCCCACATACGCAGTATTTT. It is translated as CASSPGHVPHTQYF.

V gene TRBV5-1 combines with J gene TRBJ2-5; 8 positions agree with TRBD2. The CDR3 is 16 amino acids. Germline lookup yields CDR1 SGHRS and CDR2 YFSETQ. The V gene end was trimmed by 4 bases and the J gene end by 1 base; junction bases not matched to a gene: 9. The chain's CDR3 is CASSPATLAGQETQYF. The CDR3 DNA sequence: TGCGCCAGCAGCCCCGCGACTCTAGCGGGCCAAGAGACCCAGTACTTC. The whole variable domain, filled in from reference TRBV5-1 and TRBJ2-5, reads KAGVTQTPRYLIKTRGQQVTLSCSPISGHRSVSWYQQTPGQGLQFLFEYFSETQRNKGNFPGRFSGRQFSNSRSEMNVSTLELGDSALYLCASSPATLAGQETQYFGPGTRLLVL.

The chain links TRBV6-5 to TRBJ1-1; D gene ambiguous. CDR3 length: 15 residues. V was pared by 0 bases and J by 1 base, with 9 bases between. Germline V gene data show CDR1 as MNHEY and CDR2 as SVGAGI. In DNA form, the CDR3 reads TGTGCCAGCAGTTACTCGTCTCCCTCGAACACTGAAGCTTTCTTT. It yields the protein CASSYSSPSNTEAFF.

The V call is TRBV30, the J call TRBJ2-1; 12 bases agree with TRBD2. Germline V gives CDR1 GTSNPN, CDR2 SVGIG (reference sequence). Trimming removed 3 bases from V and 13 bases from J; junction bases left unmatched: 13. This CDR3 is 15 amino acids long. The CDR3: CAWSPRLAGGLSQFF. Here the CDR3 DNA reads TGTGCCTGGAGCCCAAGGCTAGCGGGGGGGCTATCCCAGTTCTTC.

The V and J genes are TRBV19 and TRBJ1-3, with 9 bases identical to TRBD1. CDR1 and CDR2 from the germline V gene are LNHDA and SQIVND (reference sequence). V trimming: 7 bases; J trimming: 2 bases; junction bases outside the gene matches: 6. The CDR3 totals 15 residues. The CDR3 bases are TGTGCCAGTACCCTGGACAGGGGTACTGGAAACACCATATATTTT. Translated: CASTLDRGTGNTIYF.